This T cell receptor beta chain was observed in a study of shared clonotypes between healthy human individuals. The protocol was immunoSEQ multiplex PCR, while the TCRdb copy is restricted to in-frame clones and leaves out a portion. The table records about 1 million clones, roughly 74% of them present only once. The sample comprised memory CD4+ T cells from PBMCs. Subset specified: CD45RA-negative fraction. This clonotype was sampled from a young man in good health. Some clones in this sample may be carry-over from other donors' samples.

The CDR3 here is CASSPVLAGAGEQYF. The CDR3 DNA follows: TGTGCCAGCAGTCCAGTACTAGCCGGAGCGGGCGAGCAGTACTTC. This chain uses TRBV7-2 with TRBJ2-7; possibly TRBD2 for D (6 bases). CDR1 and CDR2 (germline): SGHTA, FQGNSA. CDR3 length: 15 amino acids. The V end was cut by 6 bases, the J end by 6 bases, with 21 bases between.